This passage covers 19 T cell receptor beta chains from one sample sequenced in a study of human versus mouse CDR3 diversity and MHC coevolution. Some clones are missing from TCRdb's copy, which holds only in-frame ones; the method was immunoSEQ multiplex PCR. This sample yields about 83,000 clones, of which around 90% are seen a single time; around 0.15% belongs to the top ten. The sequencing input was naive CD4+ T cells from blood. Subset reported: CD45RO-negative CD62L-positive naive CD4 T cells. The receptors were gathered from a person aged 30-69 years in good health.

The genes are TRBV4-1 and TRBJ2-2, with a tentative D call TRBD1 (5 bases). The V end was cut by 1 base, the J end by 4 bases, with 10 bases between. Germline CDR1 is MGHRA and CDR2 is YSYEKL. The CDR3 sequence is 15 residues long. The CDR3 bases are TGCGCCAGCAGCCAAGGCGACAGATCCACCGGGGAGCTGTTTTTT. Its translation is CASSQGDRSTGELFF.

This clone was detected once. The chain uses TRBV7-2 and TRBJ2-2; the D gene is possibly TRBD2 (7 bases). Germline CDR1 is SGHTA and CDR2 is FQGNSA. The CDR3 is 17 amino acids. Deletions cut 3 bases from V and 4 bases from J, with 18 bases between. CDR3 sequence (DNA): TGTGCCAGCAGCTTCCGGCCGGGGGGCCAGGGCACCGGGGAGCTGTTTTTT. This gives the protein CASSFRPGGQGTGELFF.

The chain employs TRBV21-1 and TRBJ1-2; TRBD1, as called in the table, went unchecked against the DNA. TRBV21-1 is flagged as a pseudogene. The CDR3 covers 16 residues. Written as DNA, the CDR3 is TGTGCCAGCAGCCCGAAAGGTGCCAGGGGGGACTATGGCTACACCTTC. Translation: CASSPKGARGDYGYTF.

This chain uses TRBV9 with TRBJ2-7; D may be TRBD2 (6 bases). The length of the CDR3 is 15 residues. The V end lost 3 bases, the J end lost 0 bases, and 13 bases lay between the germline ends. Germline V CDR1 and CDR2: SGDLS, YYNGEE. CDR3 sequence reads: CASSARDWHSYEQYF. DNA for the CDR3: TGTGCCAGCAGCGCCCGGGACTGGCACTCCTACGAGCAGTACTTC.

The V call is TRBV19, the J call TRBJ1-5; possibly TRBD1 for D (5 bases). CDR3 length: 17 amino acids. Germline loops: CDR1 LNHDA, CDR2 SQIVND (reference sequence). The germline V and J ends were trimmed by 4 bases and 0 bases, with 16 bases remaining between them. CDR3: CASSTTYGGISNQPQHF. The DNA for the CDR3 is TGTGCCAGTAGTACGACCTACGGGGGAATTAGCAATCAGCCCCAGCATTTT.

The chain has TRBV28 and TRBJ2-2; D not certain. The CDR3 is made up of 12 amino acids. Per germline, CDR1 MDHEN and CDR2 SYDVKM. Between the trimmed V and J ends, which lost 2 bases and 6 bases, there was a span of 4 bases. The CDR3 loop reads CASSLRSGELFF. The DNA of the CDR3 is TGTGCCAGCAGTTTACGGTCCGGGGAGCTGTTTTTT. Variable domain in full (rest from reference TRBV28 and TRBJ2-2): DVKVTQSSRYLVKRTGEKVFLECVQDMDHENMFWYRQDPGLGLRLIYFSYDVKMKEKGDIPEGYSVSREKKERFSLILESASTNQTSMYLCASSLRSGELFFGEGSRLTVL.

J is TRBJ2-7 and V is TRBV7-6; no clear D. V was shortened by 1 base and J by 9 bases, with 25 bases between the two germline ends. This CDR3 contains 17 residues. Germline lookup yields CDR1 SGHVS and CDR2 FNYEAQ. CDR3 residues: CASSLVLVANPTDGQYF. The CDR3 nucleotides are TGTGCCAGCAGCTTAGTTCTAGTGGCTAACCCAACGGATGGGCAGTACTTC.

In DNA, the CDR3 is TGTGCCAGCAGTTCCACCGGGACAGGGCTCAATCAGCCCCAGCATTTT. Translated: CASSSTGTGLNQPQHF. V is TRBV27 and J is TRBJ1-5; 9 nucleotides match TRBD1. Germline CDR1 reads MNHEY; CDR2 reads SMNVEV (reference sequence). V shed 4 bases, J shed 3 bases, and the junction held 7 bases outside the gene matches. This CDR3 contains 16 residues.

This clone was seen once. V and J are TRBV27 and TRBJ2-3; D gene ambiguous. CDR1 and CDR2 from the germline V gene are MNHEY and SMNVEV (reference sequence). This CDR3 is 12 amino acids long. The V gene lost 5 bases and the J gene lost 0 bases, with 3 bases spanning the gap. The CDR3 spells CASSPSTDTQYF. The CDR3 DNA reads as TGTGCCAGCAGTCCGAGCACAGATACGCAGTATTTT.

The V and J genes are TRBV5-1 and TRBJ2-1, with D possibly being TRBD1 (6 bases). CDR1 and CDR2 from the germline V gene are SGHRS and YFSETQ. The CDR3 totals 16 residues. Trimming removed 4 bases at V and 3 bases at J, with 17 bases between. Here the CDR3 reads CASSPNRDTSYNEQFF. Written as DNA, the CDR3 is TGCGCCAGCAGCCCTAACCGGGACACAAGCTACAATGAGCAGTTCTTC.

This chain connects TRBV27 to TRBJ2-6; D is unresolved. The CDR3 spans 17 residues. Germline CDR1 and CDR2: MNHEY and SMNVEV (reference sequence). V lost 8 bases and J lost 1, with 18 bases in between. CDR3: CASSYSVLGSGANVLTF. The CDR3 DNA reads TGTGCCAGCTCCTACTCCGTACTCGGGTCTGGGGCCAACGTCCTGACTTTC.

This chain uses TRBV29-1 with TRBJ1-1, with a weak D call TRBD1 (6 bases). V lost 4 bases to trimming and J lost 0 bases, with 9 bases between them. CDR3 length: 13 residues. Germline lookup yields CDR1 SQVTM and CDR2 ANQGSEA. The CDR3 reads CSVAQGLNTEAFF. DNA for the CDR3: TGCAGCGTTGCACAGGGATTGAACACTGAAGCTTTCTTT. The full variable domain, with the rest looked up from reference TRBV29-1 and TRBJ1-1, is SAVISQKPSRDICQRGTSLTIQCQVDSQVTMMFWYRQQPGQSLTLIATANQGSEATYESGFVIDKFPISRPNLTFSTLTVSNMSPEDSSIYLCSVAQGLNTEAFFGQGTRLTVV.

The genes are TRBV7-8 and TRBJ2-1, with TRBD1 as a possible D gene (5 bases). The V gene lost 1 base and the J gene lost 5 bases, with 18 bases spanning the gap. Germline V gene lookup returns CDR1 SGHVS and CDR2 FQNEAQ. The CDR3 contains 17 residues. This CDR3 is CASSLDWATGEHNEQFF. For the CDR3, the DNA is TGTGCCAGCAGCTTAGATTGGGCTACAGGTGAACACAATGAGCAGTTCTTC.

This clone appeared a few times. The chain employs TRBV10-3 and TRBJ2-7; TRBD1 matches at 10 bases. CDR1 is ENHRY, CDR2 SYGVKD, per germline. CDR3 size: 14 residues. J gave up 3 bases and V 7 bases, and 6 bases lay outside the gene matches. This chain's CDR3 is CAIKSGQGGYEQYF. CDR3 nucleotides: TGTGCCATCAAGAGTGGACAGGGGGGCTACGAGCAGTACTTC.

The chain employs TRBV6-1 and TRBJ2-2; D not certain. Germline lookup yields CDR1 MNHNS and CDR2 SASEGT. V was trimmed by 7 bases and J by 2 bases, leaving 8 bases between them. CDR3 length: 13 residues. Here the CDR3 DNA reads TGTGCCAGCATACATTCCAACACCGGGGAGCTGTTTTTT. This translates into CASIHSNTGELFF.

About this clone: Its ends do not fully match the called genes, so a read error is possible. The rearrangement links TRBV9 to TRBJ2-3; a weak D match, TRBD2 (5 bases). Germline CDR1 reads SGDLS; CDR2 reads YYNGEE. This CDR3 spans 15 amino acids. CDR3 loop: CASSAMSGGTDTRYF. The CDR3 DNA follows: TGTGCCAGCAGCGCGATGAGCGGAGGCACAGATACGCGGTATTTT.

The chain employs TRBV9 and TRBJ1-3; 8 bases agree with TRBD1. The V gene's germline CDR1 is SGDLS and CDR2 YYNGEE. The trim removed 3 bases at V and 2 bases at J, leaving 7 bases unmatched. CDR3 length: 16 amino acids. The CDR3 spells CASSARDRGTGNTIYF. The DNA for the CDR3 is TGTGCCAGCAGCGCCCGAGACAGGGGAACTGGAAACACCATATATTTT.

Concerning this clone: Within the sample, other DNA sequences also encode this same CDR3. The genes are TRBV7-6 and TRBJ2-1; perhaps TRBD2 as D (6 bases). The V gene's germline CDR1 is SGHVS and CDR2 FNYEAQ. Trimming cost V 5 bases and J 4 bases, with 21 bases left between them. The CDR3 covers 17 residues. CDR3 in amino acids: CASSQREARPQYNEQFF. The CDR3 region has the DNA TGTGCCAGCAGCCAAAGGGAGGCCCGTCCGCAATACAATGAGCAGTTCTTC.

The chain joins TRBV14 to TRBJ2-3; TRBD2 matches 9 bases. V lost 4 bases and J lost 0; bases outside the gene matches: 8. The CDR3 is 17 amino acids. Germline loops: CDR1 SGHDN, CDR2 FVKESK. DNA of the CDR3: TGTGCCAGCAGCCGAAGGACTAGCGCGATTAGCACAGATACGCAGTATTTT. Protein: CASSRRTSAISTDTQYF.